This T cell receptor beta chain stems from a study of identical twins. Notes on the study in general: The abundant beta clonotypes from cord blood had fewer insertions, and memory repertoires had none of this. Rather than following the same donors, the conclusions depended on cross-sectional statistical analysis.

Germline assignment: CDR1 MGHRA and CDR2 YSYEKL. Trimming cost V 1 base and J 1 base, with 9 bases left between them. There are 15 residues in the CDR3. MiXCR, applied by TCRdb to the 5' RACE reads, yields one record per CDR3 protein. The sample carries hundreds of thousands of distinct CDR3 sequences, roughly an eighth recorded once. About this clonotype itself: Antigen unknown.

Separately, the same data were catalogued under a study of yellow fever vaccine responses in identical twins.

This receptor was taken from a woman under 30 in good health. Sequenced input: PBMCs. The V call is TRBV4-1, the J call TRBJ2-3; unclear D gene. The CDR3 DNA reads as TGCGCCAGCAGCCAAGGCGTGAGAGGCACAGATACGCAGTATTTT. Residues: CASSQGVRGTDTQYF.